This T cell receptor beta chain came from a study of blood T cells in healthy people across ages. The second PCR ran roughly 7 to 11 cycles with a sample-barcoded 5' primer and J-beta primers. TCRdb analysed the 5' RACE reads with MiXCR anew, one entry per CDR3 protein. The sample holds about 1 million distinct CDR3 sequences, approximately 25% seen once. Trimming left V 1 base short and J 0 bases short, with 22 bases between. CDR3 length: 20 amino acids. Germline V lookup: CDR1 MNHEY, CDR2 SVGEGT. Study findings and constraints: Unsorted PBMC input precluded a conclusive naive versus antigen-experienced comparison.

As for this clonotype: Its specificity is not known.

This sample was shared with a second study, whose subject was T cells of mothers and their children. This second report adds: A handful of children, together with their three healthy Caucasian mothers, made up the donors.

This TCR derives from a girl aged 2 to 10 in good health. The rearrangement joins TRBV6-2 or TRBV6-3 to TRBJ2-4, with D possibly being TRBD1 (6 bases). The material sequenced was blood. DNA of the CDR3: TGTGCCAGCAGTTACTTGAACTACCCAGGACAGTACGGAGCCAAAAACATTCAGTACTTC. This sequence encodes CASSYLNYPGQYGAKNIQYF.